This T cell receptor (beta chain) was sequenced during a study of cytomegalovirus exposure and HLA in healthy donors. Overall study findings and caveats: Earlier findings revealed that most TCR beta V segments proved productive either about 90% or about 30% of the time. As was reported, the classifier diagnosed cytomegalovirus status with high specificity and sensitivity.

The PCR had 60 Vbeta and 13 Jbeta primers. Clones were read by immunoSEQ multiplex PCR, and TCRdb kept only the in-frame ones, dropping some. Seen here are fewer than 90,000 clones, about 80% observed once, and the top ten hold 10%. Only one count was recorded for this clone. Its antigen is currently unknown. The sequenced sample consisted of PBMCs. The source of this sequence is a young man in good health and CMV-seropositive.

The CDR3 here is CSVGYGNQPQHF. The DNA for the CDR3 is TGCAGCGTTGGCTACGGCAATCAGCCCCAGCATTTT. The gene calls are TRBV29-1 and TRBJ1-5; no definite D call. The CDR3 runs to 12 residues. Per germline, CDR1 SQVTM and CDR2 ANQGSEA. V was shortened by 4 bases and J by 2 bases, with 6 bases between the two germline ends. Based on the CDR3 plus reference TRBV29-1 and TRBJ1-5, the full variable domain is SAVISQKPSRDICQRGTSLTIQCQVDSQVTMMFWYRQQPGQSLTLIATANQGSEATYESGFVIDKFPISRPNLTFSTLTVSNMSPEDSSIYLCSVGYGNQPQHFGDGTRLSIL.